A selection of T cell receptor beta chains follows, all from one sample in a study of T-cell reconstitution after alpha-beta-depleted transplantation in children. One entry per CDR3 protein, called by TCRdb with MiXCR from the PCR reads. Of approximately 650,000 distinct CDR3 sequences in the sample, 10% to 15% were seen once. The sequenced sample was PBMCs, obtained before TCRalphabeta/CD19-depleted stem cell transplant. The receptor source for this set is a girl aged 2 to 10 with congenital amegakaryocytic thrombocytopenia, due to receive a stem cell transplant. CDR3s include the opening cysteine and the closing phenylalanine or tryptophan. The order of the fields is V gene, D gene, J gene, CDR3 length, clone size, CDR3 protein, CDR3 DNA. D genes are given only for firm matches. Rows give clone size only sometimes, using once, few, many, or a class for an expanded clone.

>TRBV20-1|NA|TRBJ2-5|15|NA
CSACTGTAVPETQYF
TGCAGTGCCTGTACCGGGACGGCGGTCCCTGAGACCCAGTACTTC
>TRBV24-1|TRBD2|TRBJ2-1|12|many
CATAGTSFEQFF
TGTGCCACTGCCGGGACTAGTTTTGAGCAGTTCTTC
>TRBV6-1|NA|TRBJ2-1|13|many
CASRPGPYNEQFF
TGTGCCAGCCGGCCAGGGCCGTACAATGAGCAGTTCTTC
>TRBV20-1|TRBD1|TRBJ1-1|18|many
CSAREDRGQRDMNTEAFF
TGCAGTGCTAGGGAAGACAGGGGGCAAAGGGATATGAACACTGAAGCTTTCTTT
>TRBV5-1|NA|TRBJ2-2|16|many
CASTDVDLKTQGELFF
TGCGCCAGCACCGACGTGGACTTAAAGACCCAGGGGGAGCTGTTTTTT
>TRBV5-6|NA|TRBJ1-2|14|NA
CASSLAGRVYGYTF
TGTGCCAGCAGCTTGGCCGGGAGAGTCTATGGCTACACCTTC
>TRBV15|NA|TRBJ2-7|15|many
CATSRDRGIMNEQYF
TGTGCCACCAGCAGAGATCGCGGGATTATGAACGAGCAGTACTTC
>TRBV20-1|TRBD2|TRBJ2-7|14|few
CSAPGTSRGYEQYF
TGCAGTGCGCCCGGGACTAGTAGGGGGTACGAGCAGTACTTC
>TRBV6-1|TRBD1|TRBJ1-6|14|many
CASRASTGSSPLHF
TGTGCCAGCAGGGCTTCGACAGGGAGTTCACCCCTCCACTTT
>TRBV6-1|TRBD1|TRBJ2-1|20|many
CASPELPGQGSLFSYNEQFF
TGTGCCAGCCCTGAACTGCCGGGACAGGGCAGCCTTTTTTCCTACAATGAGCAGTTCTTC
>TRBV5-1|NA|TRBJ2-3|14|few
CATRRGGGTDTQYF
TGCGCCACCAGAAGAGGAGGGGGCACAGATACGCAGTATTTT
>TRBV27|TRBD1|TRBJ2-2|16|many
CASRPRGGLDTGELFF
TGTGCCAGCAGACCAAGAGGGGGCTTGGACACCGGGGAGCTGTTTTTT
>TRBV7-3|NA|TRBJ2-1|16|many
CASSSTSGVVGNEQFF
TGTGCCAGCAGCTCTACCTCGGGGGTAGTGGGAAATGAGCAGTTCTTC
>TRBV7-9|TRBD1|TRBJ2-5|15|few
CASSPRQGNAETQYF
TGTGCCAGCAGCCCGCGACAGGGTAACGCTGAGACCCAGTACTTC
>TRBV3-1|NA|TRBJ2-2|15|few
CASSRMEWNTGELFF
TGTGCCAGCAGCCGAATGGAGTGGAACACCGGGGAGCTGTTTTTT
>TRBV6-4|NA|TRBJ1-1|13|once
CASRLGENTEAFF
TGTGCCAGCAGGTTGGGCGAGAACACTGAAGCTTTCTTT
>TRBV28|TRBD2|TRBJ2-1|13|many
CASSYREDYEQFF
TGTGCCAGCAGTTACCGGGAGGATTATGAGCAGTTCTTC
>TRBV10-3|NA|TRBJ2-3|14|many
CATRSGTLTDTQYF
TGTGCCACCCGCTCCGGGACCCTCACAGATACGCAGTATTTT
>TRBV20-1|NA|TRBJ2-3|13|NA
CSAIILRTDTQYF
TGCAGTGCTATAATACTTCGCACAGATACGCAGTATTTT
>TRBV7-2|TRBD2|TRBJ2-4|15|many
CASSLQGGAGNIQYF
TGTGCCAGCAGCTTACAGGGAGGGGCAGGAAACATTCAGTACTTC
>TRBV10-3|NA|TRBJ2-7|14|many
CAISDPVRTYEQYF
TGTGCCATCAGTGACCCTGTGCGGACCTACGAGCAGTACTTC
>TRBV20-1|NA|TRBJ1-5|14|many
CSARQAGRNQPQHF
TGCAGTGCTCGACAGGCGGGTCGCAATCAGCCCCAGCATTTT
>TRBV29-1|TRBD2|TRBJ2-3|18|many
CSVGDYRIPSVRTDTQYF
TGCAGCGTTGGGGACTACCGCATTCCGAGTGTAAGGACAGATACGCAGTATTTT
>TRBV4-1|TRBD2|TRBJ2-7|15|many
CASRSMELAFYEQYF
TGCGCCAGCAGGTCTATGGAACTAGCGTTCTACGAGCAGTACTTC
>TRBV4-1|NA|TRBJ2-1|17|few
CASSQVIWEPPYNEQFF
TGCGCCAGCAGCCAAGTAATTTGGGAGCCTCCTTACAATGAGCAGTTCTTC
>TRBV4-1|NA|TRBJ1-1|14|NA
CASSQDLLTPGAFF
TGCGCCAGCAGCCAAGATCTTCTGACGCCAGGAGCTTTCTTT